Below, 27 T cell receptor beta chains from the same sample are listed, as sequenced in a study of monozygotic twins with inflammatory bowel disease. TCRdb re-called the 5' RACE reads; every CDR3 protein appears as one record, without DNA. Its table records approximately 400,000 distinct CDR3 sequences. Input material: blood. These receptors originate from a human donor with ulcerative colitis or Crohn's disease, or a healthy co-twin of an affected twin (not recorded which).

This chain connects TRBV3-1 to TRBJ2-3; lacking DNA, the TRBD2 call made by TCRdb goes unchecked. The CDR3 runs to 15 residues. Per germline, CDR1 LGHDT and CDR2 YNNKEL (reference sequence). The CDR3 here is CASSQGVGSLDTQYF.

The J gene is TRBJ2-7, the V gene TRBV4-1; the D call of TRBD2 rests on TCRdb alone, since no DNA is present to check it. CDR3 length equals 19 residues. Germline loops: CDR1 MGHRA, CDR2 YSYEKL. Here the CDR3 reads CASSQLTGTSGRAAAEQYF.

The rearrangement joins TRBV19 to TRBJ1-1. Germline CDR1 LNHDA, CDR2 SQIVND (reference sequence). This CDR3 is built from 12 residues. This CDR3 reads CASSGGYTEAFF.

The rearrangement uses TRBV28 and TRBJ2-3; TCRdb designates TRBD2, a call that cannot be tested without DNA. The CDR3 contains 16 residues. CDR1 is MDHEN, CDR2 SYDVKM, per germline. The CDR3 here is CASSRHSGSRADTQYF.

The rearrangement uses TRBV29-1 and TRBJ2-7; TCRdb designates TRBD1, a call that cannot be tested without DNA. Germline-derived CDR1 and CDR2 are SQVTM and ANQGSEA. The CDR3 is made up of 12 amino acids. The CDR3 sequence is CSLRTGLDEQYF.

The chain joins TRBV28 to TRBJ2-2. The CDR3 is 13 amino acids. Germline V gene data show CDR1 as MDHEN and CDR2 as SYDVKM. This CDR3 is CASSWRNTGELFF.

V usage is TRBV28 and J usage is TRBJ1-6; the TCRdb call, TRBD1, lacks DNA for checking. The V gene's germline CDR1 is MDHEN and CDR2 SYDVKM. The CDR3 sequence is 21 residues long. CDR3 amino acids: CASSLKFRQTFPSSYNSPLHF.

CDR3 loop: CASNSGQGFYNEQFF. The V and J genes are TRBV12-3 or TRBV12-4 and TRBJ2-1; the D call of TRBD1 rests on TCRdb alone, since no DNA is present to check it. The CDR3 is 15 residues long.

This chain joins TRBV20-1 and TRBJ2-7; the TRBD1 assignment by TCRdb is unverifiable without DNA. The CDR3 sequence is 14 residues long. CDR1 is DFQATT and CDR2 is SNEGSKA in the germline V gene (reference sequence). CDR3 region: CSARWRRGNYEQYF.

The chain uses TRBV21-1 and TRBJ2-6. TRBV21-1 is recorded as a pseudogene. CDR3 length equals 16 residues. CDR3 loop: CASSNQDLSGANVLTF.

The V call is TRBV28, the J call TRBJ1-2; absent DNA, TCRdb's TRBD1 call cannot be checked. From germline, CDR1 is MDHEN and CDR2 SYDVKM. The CDR3 extends over 16 amino acids. CDR3 loop: CASSLTGGTLFYGYTF.

CDR3 sequence reads: CASSQKGRATEAFF. The chain has TRBV7-2 and TRBJ1-1; as DNA is missing, the TRBD1 call by TCRdb cannot be tested. CDR3 length: 14 amino acids. Per the germline V gene, CDR1 is SGHTA and CDR2 is FQGNSA.

The J gene is TRBJ2-7, the V gene TRBV15; TCRdb's assignment of TRBD1 cannot be checked, as there is no DNA. This CDR3 region has 15 residues. Per germline, CDR1 LNHNV and CDR2 YYDKDF (reference sequence). The CDR3 sequence is CATSRGFQGSGEQYF.

The rearrangement joins TRBV5-6 to TRBJ2-5; with no DNA, the TCRdb D assignment of TRBD2 cannot be verified. The CDR3 has 16 amino acids. Germline CDR1 reads SGHDT; CDR2 reads YYEEEE. The CDR3 loop is CASSSGLAGVRETQYF.

This chain connects TRBV11-3 to TRBJ2-1; the D gene TCRdb calls, TRBD2, cannot be checked with no DNA. The CDR3 has 18 residues. Germline V gene sequence: CDR1 SGHNT, CDR2 YENEEA. The chain's CDR3 is CASSLTSGGAHVGNEQFF.

J is TRBJ1-1 and V is TRBV20-1; lacking DNA, the TRBD1 call made by TCRdb goes unchecked. The CDR3 is 13 amino acids. The V gene's germline CDR1 is DFQATT and CDR2 SNEGSKA (reference sequence). This CDR3 reads CSARFRVGTEAFF.

This chain uses TRBV27 with TRBJ2-3; TCRdb reports TRBD1, a call that lacks DNA to check it against. The CDR3 is 15 residues long. The germline gives CDR1 MNHEY, CDR2 SMNVEV (reference sequence). CDR3 amino acids: CASSLWGFGTDTQYF.

The rearrangement joins TRBV20-1 to TRBJ2-3; TCRdb selects TRBD2, and the lack of DNA leaves this call unchecked. CDR3 length: 15 amino acids. The germline CDR1 and CDR2 sequences are DFQATT and SNEGSKA (reference sequence). The CDR3 spells CSAILRLGSTDTQYF.

V gene TRBV5-4 combines with J gene TRBJ2-3. Germline assignment: CDR1 SGHNT and CDR2 YYREEE (reference sequence). The CDR3 has 11 amino acids. The CDR3 sequence is CASSSPDTQYF.

This chain connects TRBV6-2 or TRBV6-3 to TRBJ1-1; TCRdb's assignment of TRBD1 cannot be checked, as there is no DNA. This CDR3 has 16 amino acids. Germline V gene data show CDR1 as MNHEY and CDR2 as SVGEGT. Here the CDR3 reads CASQADRGIPYTEAFF.

The chain links TRBV12-3 or TRBV12-4 to TRBJ1-1; TCRdb picks TRBD1, but there is no DNA to check that call. CDR3 size: 13 residues. CDR3 in amino acids: CASSFQGYAEAFF.

The genes are TRBV7-2 and TRBJ1-4; checking the TCRdb D call of TRBD1 is not possible without DNA. CDR1 SGHTA and CDR2 FQGNSA come from the germline V gene. The CDR3 loop spans 14 amino acids. CDR3 region: CASSLGQGFEKLFF.

The chain uses TRBV13 and TRBJ2-1; TCRdb names TRBD1, which stays unverified in the absence of DNA. Per the germline V gene, CDR1 is PRHDT and CDR2 is FYEKMQ (reference sequence). CDR3 length: 15 amino acids. CDR3 region: CASSLRGGGVGEQFF.

The rearrangement uses TRBV19 and TRBJ2-5; TCRdb gives TRBD2 as the D gene, but with no DNA this cannot be confirmed. Germline V gene lookup returns CDR1 LNHDA and CDR2 SQIVND (reference sequence). CDR3 length equals 19 residues. This CDR3 reads CASSIPISGTSGMDETQYF. The variable domain in full, completed from reference TRBV19 and TRBJ2-5, reads DGGITQSPKYLFRKEGQNVTLSCEQNLNHDAMYWYRQDPGQGLRLIYYSQIVNDFQKGDIAEGYSVSREKKESFPLTVTSAQKNPTAFYLCASSIPISGTSGMDETQYFGPGTRLLVL.

This chain joins TRBV5-1 and TRBJ1-1; as DNA is missing, the TRBD1 call by TCRdb cannot be tested. Germline CDR1 is SGHRS and CDR2 is YFSETQ. CDR3 length: 14 residues. This CDR3 is CASSLTGAGTEAFF.

J is TRBJ1-5 and V is TRBV6-2 or TRBV6-3; no DNA is available, so the TRBD1 call from TCRdb remains unchecked. The CDR3 length is 17 residues. Germline lookup yields CDR1 MNHEY and CDR2 SVGEGT. The chain's CDR3 is CASSYFRGFHSNQPQHF.

This chain uses TRBV27 with TRBJ2-1; TCRdb indicates TRBD2, and absent DNA this call remains unverified. This CDR3 comprises 16 residues. Germline loops: CDR1 MNHEY, CDR2 SMNVEV (reference sequence). The CDR3 reads CASRPYSGRGGNEQFF.